Following are 11 T cell receptor beta chains from one sample sequenced in a study of T cell responses to AZD1222 COVID-19 vaccine. Measured with immunoSEQ multiplex PCR; TCRdb has only the in-frame clones, and not every one. The profile shows some 130,000 clones, 90% to 95% of them singletons. Sequences were derived from peripheral blood, sampled 28 days after the second AZD1222 dose. These receptors originate from an adult who received the AZD1222 COVID-19 vaccine.

This chain links TRBV12-3 or TRBV12-4 with TRBJ1-2, with no clear D. The CDR3 spans 11 residues. The ends were cut back, 8 bases at V and 2 bases at J, with 6 bases in the middle. CDR3 DNA sequence: TGTGCCAGCGCTGCCAACTATGGCTACACCTTC. It codes for CASAANYGYTF.

The chain couples TRBV18 to TRBJ2-3, with D perhaps TRBD1 or TRBD2 (5 bases each). Germline CDR1 reads KGHSH; CDR2 reads LQKENI. The CDR3 has 17 amino acids. V was shortened by 3 bases and J by 4 bases, with 20 bases between the two germline ends. The CDR3 bases are TGTGCCAGCTCACCTCGGGGCGGTGTTATTGCCCCAGATACGCAGTATTTT. It is translated as CASSPRGGVIAPDTQYF.

The chain carries TRBV11-2 and TRBJ2-1; 7 nucleotides align to TRBD2. This CDR3 region has 17 residues. After removal of 6 bases from V and 2 bases from J, the junction contained 13 bases not matched to a gene. Germline V CDR1 and CDR2: SGHAT, FQNNGV. This CDR3 reads CASRPFGRTRAYNEQFF. CDR3 nucleotides: TGTGCCAGCAGACCGTTTGGGAGGACTAGGGCCTACAATGAGCAGTTCTTC.

This chain joins TRBV3-1 (or the pseudogene TRBV3-2) and TRBJ1-2; 10 positions agree with TRBD1. Germline-derived CDR1 and CDR2 are LGHDT and YNNKEL (reference sequence). The CDR3 length is 12 residues. V was pared by 7 bases and J by 7 bases, with 3 bases of the junction left unmatched. CDR3: CASTGTGAGYTF. CDR3 bases: TGTGCCAGCACCGGGACAGGGGCTGGCTACACCTTC.

This chain connects TRBV7-2 to TRBJ2-5, with D perhaps matching TRBD1 (6 bases). Germline-derived CDR1 and CDR2 are SGHTA and FQGNSA. V was cut by 4 bases and J by 4 bases, with 16 bases left in between. The CDR3 sequence is 15 residues long. The CDR3 nucleotides read TGTGCCAGCAGCTACAGGGCAGCCTACAGAGAGACCCAGTACTTC. It codes for CASSYRAAYRETQYF.

The chain is built from TRBV28 and TRBJ1-1, with 8 bases that match TRBD1. Germline lookup yields CDR1 MDHEN and CDR2 SYDVKM. V shed 2 bases and J 4 bases; nucleotides not matched to a gene: 6. The CDR3 contains 15 residues. This CDR3 is CASSLAGGLGTEAFF. In DNA, the CDR3 is TGTGCCAGCAGTTTAGCAGGGGGCTTAGGCACTGAAGCTTTCTTT.

The J gene is TRBJ1-5, the V gene TRBV10-3, with D possibly being TRBD1 (6 bases). CDR3 length: 13 amino acids. With 9 bases removed from V and 5 bases from J, the gap between germline ends came to 14 bases. CDR1 ENHRY and CDR2 SYGVKD come from the germline V gene. The CDR3 nucleotides read TGTGCCATAAGCCAGGGGATGTATCAGCCCCAGCATTTT. Its protein is CAISQGMYQPQHF.

J is TRBJ2-3 and V is TRBV3-1 (or the pseudogene TRBV3-2); D unresolved. Trimming left V 0 bases short and J 1 base short, with 17 bases between. Germline V gene lookup returns CDR1 LGHDT and CDR2 YNNKEL (reference sequence). This CDR3 has 18 residues. CDR3 bases: TGTGCCAGCAGCCAAGATATGGCGGCCTACTCCGGCACAGATACGCAGTATTTT. Translating it yields CASSQDMAAYSGTDTQYF.

The gene calls are TRBV7-2 and TRBJ1-1, with no clear D. The V gene lost 6 bases and the J gene lost 1 base, with 12 bases spanning the gap. Germline-derived CDR1 and CDR2 are SGHTA and FQGNSA. The CDR3 consists of 14 residues. Here the CDR3 DNA reads TGTGCCAGCAGACCACGGTTGACGAACACTGAAGCTTTCTTT. Protein product: CASRPRLTNTEAFF.

The V call is TRBV7-9, the J call TRBJ1-1; D is perhaps TRBD1 (5 bases). Germline loops: CDR1 SEHNR, CDR2 FQNEAQ (reference sequence). There are 15 residues in the CDR3. Trimming pared 4 bases from V and 4 bases from J, leaving 16 bases between. The CDR3 loop reads CASSSTSGPVTEAFF. In DNA form, the CDR3 reads TGTGCCAGCAGCTCCACCTCAGGGCCGGTCACTGAAGCTTTCTTT.

This rearrangement joins TRBV2 to TRBJ1-5; D call uncertain. Germline V gene sequence: CDR1 SNHLY, CDR2 FYNNEI. This CDR3 comprises 14 residues. V was pared by 3 bases and J by 5 bases, with 11 bases between. CDR3 region: CASSEPRRYQPQHF. Written as DNA, the CDR3 is TGTGCCAGCAGTGAGCCCAGGAGGTATCAGCCCCAGCATTTT.